These 27 T cell receptor beta chains were sequenced from one sample in a study of cytomegalovirus exposure and HLA in healthy donors (dated by TCRdb to about 2017). Libraries were constructed by the immunoSEQ multiplex PCR assay. As stored in TCRdb, this immuneACCESS dataset retains in-frame rearrangements with V and J assigned. A fraction of the clones does not appear; measured against another copy, unresolved V genes explain less than half of the discrepancy, and the remainder lacks a known reason. Here the sample has about 120,000 clones; over 75% occur a single time. Roughly 6.3% of the sample goes to the ten largest clones. Sequences were obtained from PBMCs. These receptors were taken from a woman aged 18-29 years in good health and CMV-seropositive.

This chain connects TRBV7-8 to TRBJ1-2; TRBD1 matches 8 bases. CDR3 length: 14 residues. Germline values: CDR1 SGHVS, CDR2 FQNEAQ. Trimming at V came to 5 bases and at J to 6 bases, leaving 8 bases not matched to a gene. The CDR3 DNA reads TGTGCCAGCAGCCTCCGGCAGGGACAGGATGGCTACACCTTC. It is translated as CASSLRQGQDGYTF.

The chain joins TRBV6-4 to TRBJ2-1; 8 nucleotides line up with TRBD1. This CDR3 region has 14 residues. Germline CDR1 MRHNA, CDR2 SNTAGT. Germline trimming cut 6 bases from V and 4 bases from J; bases unmatched to any gene: 5. CDR3 region: CASSVGQEYNEQFF. In nucleotides, the CDR3 is TGTGCCAGCAGCGTGGGACAGGAATACAATGAGCAGTTCTTC.

CDR3 sequence (DNA): TGCGCCAGCAGCTTGTTCTCACAGGGATTCGCTGAAGCTTTCTTT. This gives the protein CASSLFSQGFAEAFF. J is TRBJ1-1 and V is TRBV5-1; possibly TRBD1 for D (6 bases). CDR3 length: 15 amino acids. Looked up from germline, CDR1 is SGHRS and CDR2 is YFSETQ. Trimming took off 1 base at V and 6 bases at J, with 16 bases between the two ends.

This chain links TRBV30 with TRBJ1-5; no clear D gene. The germline CDR1 and CDR2 sequences are GTSNPN and SVGIG (reference sequence). V was cut by 0 bases and J by 4 bases, with 4 bases left in between. There are 12 residues in the CDR3. This CDR3 reads CAWSVLNQPQHF. CDR3 coding DNA: TGTGCCTGGAGTGTACTTAATCAGCCCCAGCATTTT.

The gene calls are TRBV27 and TRBJ1-4, with TRBD1 as a possible D gene (5 bases). Per germline, CDR1 MNHEY and CDR2 SMNVEV (reference sequence). CDR3 length equals 16 residues. V lost 3 bases and J 6 bases, leaving 17 bases between the germline ends. As DNA, the CDR3 is TGTGCCAGCAGTTTGCGTTGGACACCCGGAGATGAAAAACTGTTTTTT. Translating gives CASSLRWTPGDEKLFF.

The V call is TRBV19, the J call TRBJ2-1; 8 bases fit TRBD1. The CDR3 runs to 15 residues. The J segment lost 9 bases and the V segment lost 3 bases, leaving 10 bases of the junction unmatched. Germline values: CDR1 LNHDA, CDR2 SQIVND (reference sequence). This CDR3 reads CASSMQGALRGEQFF. CDR3 nucleotide sequence: TGTGCCAGTAGTATGCAGGGGGCCCTTAGGGGTGAGCAGTTCTTC.

The rearrangement links TRBV5-8 to TRBJ1-6, with D possibly being TRBD1 (6 bases). This CDR3 spans 13 amino acids. Trimming cost V 7 bases and J 9 bases, with 14 bases left between them. Germline CDR1 is SGHTS and CDR2 is YDEGEE. CDR3: CASGITQGSPLHF. CDR3 coding DNA: TGTGCCAGCGGAATAACACAGGGTTCACCCCTCCACTTT.

This clone was counted once. The rearrangement uses TRBV4-1 and TRBJ2-1; 12 bases align to TRBD2. The CDR3 has 16 residues. J was trimmed by 8 bases and V by 1 base; bases with no gene match: 6. Germline V CDR1 and CDR2: MGHRA, YSYEKL. Here the CDR3 DNA reads TGCGCCAGCAGCCAAGTTGTCCTAGCGGGGGGGGATGAGCAGTTCTTC. Its protein is CASSQVVLAGGDEQFF.

This rearrangement joins TRBV9 to TRBJ2-3; the D gene is possibly TRBD1 (6 bases). With 3 bases removed from V and 10 bases from J, the gap between germline ends came to 12 bases. CDR3 length: 12 amino acids. The germline gives CDR1 SGDLS, CDR2 YYNGEE. The CDR3 protein is CASSAAEGAQYF. CDR3 nucleotide sequence: TGTGCCAGCAGCGCCGCAGAGGGGGCGCAGTATTTT.

The genes are TRBV5-1 and TRBJ1-2; D possibly corresponds to TRBD1 (5 bases). The V gene lost 4 bases and the J gene lost 4 bases, with 11 bases spanning the gap. The CDR3 covers 13 residues. Germline lookup yields CDR1 SGHRS and CDR2 YFSETQ. CDR3 protein: CASSTQGAYGYTF. The CDR3 DNA follows: TGCGCCAGCAGCACGCAGGGTGCCTATGGCTACACCTTC.

V is TRBV29-1 and J is TRBJ2-7; the match to TRBD2 covers 7 bases. The CDR3 loop spans 14 amino acids. From germline, CDR1 is SQVTM and CDR2 ANQGSEA. Trimming took 5 bases from V and 2 from J; bases not matched to a gene: 9. CDR3 sequence (DNA): TGCAGCGTTTTCGGGTCTAGCGGAACCTACGAGCAGTACTTC. It yields the protein CSVFGSSGTYEQYF.

Notes on this clone: Other DNA sequences in this specimen translate into the identical CDR3. V usage is TRBV7-9 and J usage is TRBJ2-7, with TRBD2 matching over 7 bases. This CDR3 comprises 13 residues. Germline V gene data show CDR1 as SEHNR and CDR2 as FQNEAQ (reference sequence). V dropped 0 bases and J dropped 5; count of bases not matched to a gene: 1. The CDR3: CASSLAGGDEQYF. DNA of the CDR3: TGTGCCAGCAGCTTAGCGGGGGGGGACGAGCAGTACTTC.

This chain links TRBV6-1 with TRBJ2-1; D is perhaps TRBD2 (5 bases). V was trimmed by 2 bases and J by 4 bases, leaving 15 bases between them. Germline V lookup: CDR1 MNHNS, CDR2 SASEGT. The CDR3 is 16 residues long. The CDR3 DNA follows: TGTGCCAGCAGTGAACGAGGGCGGAGACTATACAATGAGCAGTTCTTC. Protein sequence: CASSERGRRLYNEQFF.

This clone showed up just once. The rearrangement joins TRBV21-1 to TRBJ2-7; whether TRBD2, the table's D call, matches the DNA was not checked. TRBV21-1 is labeled a pseudogene. This CDR3 has 17 amino acids. The CDR3 loop reads CATGYSQPGKSSYEQYF. The CDR3 DNA is TGTGCCACAGGATACAGTCAACCGGGGAAGAGCTCCTACGAGCAGTACTTC.

The chain joins TRBV7-9 to TRBJ1-1, with TRBD1 identical over 7 bases. The CDR3 is 16 residues long. V dropped 6 bases and J dropped 11; count of bases not matched to a gene: 21. The V gene's germline CDR1 is SEHNR and CDR2 FQNEAQ (reference sequence). CDR3 sequence reads: CASRSKGQLLSVEAFF. Here the CDR3 DNA reads TGTGCCAGCAGATCGAAGGGACAGTTGTTGTCGGTCGAGGCTTTCTTT. Together with reference TRBV7-9 and TRBJ1-1, the CDR3 gives the full variable domain: DTGVSQNPRHKITKRGQNVTFRCDPISEHNRLYWYRQTLGQGPEFLTYFQNEAQLEKSRLLSDRFSAERPKGSFSTLEIQRTEQGDSAMYLCASRSKGQLLSVEAFFGQGTRLTVV.

The chain employs TRBV29-1 and TRBJ2-1; 7 nucleotides align to TRBD1. Unmatched junction bases numbered 5, after V lost 6 bases and J lost 0 bases. CDR1 SQVTM and CDR2 ANQGSEA come from the germline V gene. There are 14 residues in the CDR3. The CDR3 spells CSVPTGDSYNEQFF. As DNA, the CDR3 is TGCAGCGTACCCACAGGGGACTCCTACAATGAGCAGTTCTTC.

The chain carries TRBV2 and TRBJ2-1; TRBD1 matches 7 bases. CDR3 length: 14 residues. The germline gives CDR1 SNHLY, CDR2 FYNNEI. J gave up 5 bases and V 8 bases, and 9 bases lay outside the gene matches. DNA for the CDR3: TGTGCCAGCCTGAGAGGGGGCGATAACAATGAGCAGTTCTTC. Residues: CASLRGGDNNEQFF. Filled out from reference TRBV2 and TRBJ2-1, the complete variable domain reads EPEVTQTPSHQVTQMGQEVILRCVPISNHLYFYWYRQILGQKVEFLVSFYNNEISEKSEIFDDQFSVERPDGSNFTLKIRSTKLEDSAMYFCASLRGGDNNEQFFGPGTRLTVL.

The J gene is TRBJ1-1, the V gene TRBV6-6; D possibly corresponds to TRBD1 (6 bases). From germline, CDR1 is MNHNY and CDR2 SVGAGI (reference sequence). CDR3 length equals 15 residues. Trimming removed 5 bases at V and 0 bases at J, with 13 bases between. DNA of the CDR3: TGTGCCAGCAGTCCGCCAGGGGAAATGAACACTGAAGCTTTCTTT. It codes for CASSPPGEMNTEAFF.

This clone has only one observation. The gene calls are TRBV2 and TRBJ2-1, with 9 bases lining up with TRBD1. V was clipped by 8 bases and J by 3 bases; unmatched bases: 5. The CDR3 spans 14 residues. Germline V gene data show CDR1 as SNHLY and CDR2 as FYNNEI. This chain's CDR3 is CASLRDRVYNEQFF. The CDR3, as DNA: TGTGCCAGCCTCCGGGACAGGGTCTACAATGAGCAGTTCTTC.

The J gene is TRBJ1-2, the V gene TRBV2; a possible D gene is TRBD1 (6 bases). The germline V gene has CDR1 SNHLY and CDR2 FYNNEI. The CDR3 spans 14 residues. The V end was cut by 4 bases, the J end by 4 bases, with 13 bases between. CDR3 DNA: TGTGCCAGCAGTGTTTCAACAGGGACCTATGGCTACACCTTC. This sequence encodes CASSVSTGTYGYTF.

This chain links TRBV5-1 with TRBJ1-5; possibly TRBD1 for D (6 bases). V lost 4 bases, J lost 5 bases, and 16 bases lay in between. Germline CDR1 SGHRS, CDR2 YFSETQ. CDR3 size: 15 residues. The CDR3 sequence is CASSPYHRDHQPQHF. In DNA form, the CDR3 reads TGCGCCAGCAGCCCCTACCACAGGGATCATCAGCCCCAGCATTTT.

This chain's CDR3 is CASSPDRTNYGYTF. The CDR3 nucleotides read TGTGCCAGCAGCCCGGACAGAACTAACTATGGCTACACCTTC. V gene TRBV5-6 combines with J gene TRBJ1-2, with D perhaps TRBD1 (6 bases). The CDR3 is 14 amino acids. V lost 4 bases and J lost 0, with 10 bases in between. CDR1 and CDR2 (germline): SGHDT, YYEEEE.

The chain uses TRBV7-9 and TRBJ2-1, with 10 bases that match TRBD2. Trimming at V came to 5 bases and at J to 2 bases, leaving 6 bases not matched to a gene. Germline V gene lookup returns CDR1 SEHNR and CDR2 FQNEAQ (reference sequence). This CDR3 contains 16 residues. Here the CDR3 reads CASSPGLARPYNEQFF. The CDR3 DNA follows: TGTGCCAGCAGCCCGGGACTAGCGAGGCCCTACAATGAGCAGTTCTTC.

This chain links TRBV6-1 with TRBJ2-7; 7 bases align to TRBD1. Germline CDR1 reads MNHNS; CDR2 reads SASEGT. Trimming at V came to 8 bases and at J to 3 bases, leaving 4 bases not matched to a gene. The CDR3 contains 12 residues. CDR3 region: CASAGGIYEQYF. In DNA, the CDR3 is TGTGCCAGCGCAGGGGGAATCTACGAGCAGTACTTC.

J is TRBJ2-4 and V is TRBV5-1; 13 nucleotides agree with TRBD2. The germline V gene has CDR1 SGHRS and CDR2 YFSETQ. With 4 bases clipped from V and 0 bases from J, the junction kept 7 bases outside the gene matches. The CDR3 has 18 residues. CDR3 in DNA: TGCGCCAGCAGCATCGGGACTAGCGGGGACATAGCCAAAAACATTCAGTACTTC. It encodes CASSIGTSGDIAKNIQYF.

The chain recombines TRBV19 with TRBJ2-7; 8 bases line up with TRBD1. Germline CDR1 reads LNHDA; CDR2 reads SQIVND (reference sequence). V was pared by 5 bases and J by 3 bases, with 3 bases of the junction left unmatched. The CDR3 loop spans 13 amino acids. The CDR3 DNA sequence: TGTGCCAGTAGTTCGGGACAGGACTACGAGCAGTACTTC. This encodes CASSSGQDYEQYF.

The chain joins TRBV6-1 to TRBJ1-4; 8 bases match TRBD1. There are 15 residues in the CDR3. CDR1 and CDR2 (germline): MNHNS, SASEGT. The V segment lost 6 bases and the J segment 7 bases; nucleotides outside the gene matches: 10. Written as DNA, the CDR3 is TGTGCCAGCAGACGAGACAGGGGACCGGGTGAAAAACTGTTTTTT. This gives the protein CASRRDRGPGEKLFF.